The sample holds many counts of the clone carrying this T cell receptor beta chain. This record belongs to a study of early T cells in non-severe SARS-CoV-2 infection. Across the whole study: Whole-blood bulk RNA, unsorted, was sequenced, and chains were unpaired.

Individual cDNA molecules received unique molecular identifiers. TCRdb itself ran the 5' RACE reads through MiXCR, one entry per CDR3 protein. This sample yields more than 25,000 distinct CDR3 sequences, of which under 6% are seen a single time; around 5.4% belongs to the top ten. This CDR3 has 12 amino acids. Germline loops: CDR1 SGDLS, CDR2 YYNGEE. Trimming took off 1 base at V and 6 bases at J, with 8 bases between the two ends. V and J are TRBV9 and TRBJ2-7; D possibly corresponds to TRBD1 (7 bases). This receptor was obtained from an adult who was a healthcare worker with PCR-confirmed SARS-CoV-2 infection or an uninfected control (not recorded which). Sequenced sample: whole blood. The CDR3 nucleotides read TGTGCCAGCAGCGTACAGGGGGGCGAGCAGTACTTC. Amino acids: CASSVQGGEQYF.